This T cell receptor beta chain was found in a study of tumor-infiltrating lymphocytes in primary liver carcinoma. Across the study: All lesions had stage T1-T3 N0M0 and about 4 to 10 cm widths.

Investigators took RNA and DNA out together from 20-30 mg of unsorted bulk tissue. A primer matching the constant region was used to make TCR beta cDNA from approximately 520 ng of total RNA. Three-round nested multiplex PCR performed with slightly modified ARM-PCR produced the TCR beta libraries. Rounds one and two of PCR, each of about 10 cycles, were primed with TRBV1-TRBV30 forward primers and a C-beta reverse primer. MiXCR was run by TCRdb on the multiplex PCR reads, yielding one entry per CDR3 protein. The sample has approximately 80,000 distinct CDR3 sequences, approximately 69% seen once; the top ten hold less than 30%. The CDR3 spans 15 residues. The V gene's germline CDR1 is WSHSY and CDR2 SAAADI. After removal of 0 bases from V and 6 bases from J, the junction contained 0 bases not matched to a gene. This clonotype was recorded a few times.

Specimen: tumor-adjacent normal liver tissue. The chain is built from TRBV10-2 and TRBJ2-3; 13 positions agree with TRBD2. This TCR was sampled from a man aged 40-49 years with primary liver carcinoma and hepatitis B virus infection. This chain's CDR3 is CASSESTSGRDTQYF. DNA for the CDR3: TGCGCCAGCAGTGAGTCGACTAGCGGGAGGGATACGCAGTATTTT.